Each of the 29 T cell receptor beta chains below was sequenced from the same sample in a study of T cells in localized non-small cell lung cancer. Sequencing used immunoSEQ multiplex PCR; TCRdb keeps in-frame clones, though not all of them. Of approximately 8,000 clones listed, about 90% are singletons. The sample in question was peripheral blood, obtained before any cancer treatment. The receptors were gathered from a male donor aged 60 or over with stage III lung adenocarcinoma.

For this clone: Relative to the germline gene, one junction end is altered; a read error may explain this. J is TRBJ2-7 and V is TRBV2; possible D gene TRBD2, 7 bases. The CDR3 loop spans 12 amino acids. Germline values: CDR1 SNHLY, CDR2 FYNNEI. In nucleotides, the CDR3 is TGTGCCAGCGGGGGGGCCTCCAACGAGCAGTACTTC. Translation gives CASGGASNEQYF.

The V gene is TRBV7-2, the J gene TRBJ1-1; no firm D call. The CDR3 length is 13 residues. Germline V CDR1 and CDR2: SGHTA, FQGNSA. Trimming removed 3 bases from V and 5 bases from J, with 10 bases in between. CDR3 loop: CASSLIMGTEAFF. As DNA, the CDR3 is TGTGCCAGCAGCTTGATTATGGGGACTGAAGCTTTCTTT.

To note about this clone: The CDR3 carries no conserved terminal phenylalanine or tryptophan, so it likely arises from a read error. The DNA is left out, because the CDR3 cannot be placed on it with certainty; the CDR3 is given as TCRdb lists it. V usage is TRBV7-8 and J usage is TRBJ2-7. Germline V CDR1 and CDR2: SGHVS, FQNEAQ. The CDR3 is 13 amino acids long, termini counted. The CDR3 loop is CASSPLRGEPKHC.

J is TRBJ1-5 and V is TRBV14; D gene ambiguous. The CDR3 sequence is 13 residues long. V lost 2 bases and J lost 4, with 6 bases in between. Germline CDR1 reads SGHDN; CDR2 reads FVKESK. Here the CDR3 DNA reads TGTGCCAGCAGCCAAAAGGGTAATCAGCCCCAGCATTTT. Amino acids: CASSQKGNQPQHF. Supplemented by reference TRBV14 and TRBJ1-5, the full variable domain reads EAGVTQFPSHSVIEKGQTVTLRCDPISGHDNLYWYRRVMGKEIKFLLHFVKESKQDESGMPNNRFLAERTGGTYSTLKVQPAELEDSGVYFCASSQKGNQPQHFGDGTRLSIL.

This clone is a singleton in its sample. The chain uses TRBV9 and TRBJ1-3, with no clear D. The CDR3 has 15 residues. Germline V gene sequence: CDR1 SGDLS, CDR2 YYNGEE. Trimming shortened V by 2 bases and J by 0 bases, and 9 bases separated the two germline ends. The CDR3 sequence is CASSVEQTSGNTIYF. The CDR3 nucleotides read TGTGCCAGCAGCGTGGAACAGACCTCTGGAAACACCATATATTTT.

This chain links TRBV19 with TRBJ2-4; 10 positions match TRBD2. V shed 5 bases and J 2 bases; nucleotides not matched to a gene: 9. The CDR3 has 17 amino acids. The germline CDR1 and CDR2 sequences are LNHDA and SQIVND (reference sequence). The CDR3 here is CASSFSLAGATKNIQYF. The CDR3 nucleotides are TGTGCCAGTAGTTTCTCCCTAGCGGGAGCAACCAAAAACATTCAGTACTTC.

V usage is TRBV5-6 and J usage is TRBJ1-5; TRBD1 might be the D (6 bases). V was pared by 5 bases and J by 7 bases, with 16 bases between. CDR1 and CDR2 from the germline V gene are SGHDT and YYEEEE. The CDR3 totals 14 residues. The DNA for the CDR3 is TGTGCCAGCAGTCCCAGGGGATCAAGACAGCCCCAGCATTTT. This codes for CASSPRGSRQPQHF.

The chain employs TRBV5-1 and TRBJ2-3; D not resolved. Per the germline V gene, CDR1 is SGHRS and CDR2 is YFSETQ. This CDR3 is 15 amino acids long. The germline V and J ends were trimmed by 2 bases and 0 bases, with 10 bases remaining between them. CDR3 amino acids: CASSLSYKSTDTQYF. The CDR3 DNA is TGCGCCAGCAGCTTAAGTTACAAGAGCACAGATACGCAGTATTTT.

The chain carries TRBV7-9 and TRBJ1-1; D call uncertain. Germline CDR1 is SEHNR and CDR2 is FQNEAQ (reference sequence). There are 14 residues in the CDR3. Trimming stripped 7 bases from V and 1 base from J, with 13 bases between. The CDR3 nucleotides read TGTGCCAGCACCTTTGGGGTAGCGAACACTGAAGCTTTCTTT. Its translation is CASTFGVANTEAFF. The whole variable domain, remainder taken from reference TRBV7-9 and TRBJ1-1, is DTGVSQNPRHKITKRGQNVTFRCDPISEHNRLYWYRQTLGQGPEFLTYFQNEAQLEKSRLLSDRFSAERPKGSFSTLEIQRTEQGDSAMYLCASTFGVANTEAFFGQGTRLTVV.

In its sample, this clone was seen once. The gene calls are TRBV2 and TRBJ2-7; D is possibly TRBD1 (5 bases). Germline CDR1 reads SNHLY; CDR2 reads FYNNEI. The CDR3 consists of 12 residues. Trimming shortened V by 5 bases and J by 4 bases, and 9 bases separated the two germline ends. Written as DNA, the CDR3 is TGTGCCAGCAGTTCCCAGGGATACGAGCAGTACTTC. This sequence encodes CASSSQGYEQYF.

The rearrangement joins TRBV4-1 to TRBJ2-7, with TRBD2 matching 13 bases. This CDR3 region has 16 residues. Germline trimming cut 3 bases from V and 7 bases from J; bases unmatched to any gene: 9. CDR1 is MGHRA and CDR2 is YSYEKL in the germline V gene. CDR3 region: CASSHTGTSGTREQYF. The CDR3 DNA sequence: TGCGCCAGCAGCCACACCGGGACTAGCGGGACACGGGAGCAGTACTTC.

The chain links TRBV7-2 to TRBJ2-2, with D uncertain. This CDR3 has 15 residues. The germline V gene encodes CDR1 SGHTA and CDR2 FQGNSA. The V end lost 1 base, the J end lost 4 bases, and 10 bases lay between the germline ends. The CDR3 reads CASSLVVKPTGELFF. Written as DNA, the CDR3 is TGTGCCAGCAGCTTAGTGGTTAAGCCCACCGGGGAGCTGTTTTTT.

V and J are TRBV14 and TRBJ2-3; D remains ambiguous. The V gene lost 4 bases and the J gene lost 2 bases, with 10 bases spanning the gap. The CDR3 is 14 amino acids. Germline CDR1 reads SGHDN; CDR2 reads FVKESK. Here the CDR3 DNA reads TGTGCCAGCAGCCGGTCACACCCCACAGATACGCAGTATTTT. Amino acids: CASSRSHPTDTQYF.

V and J are TRBV7-2 and TRBJ2-3, with 11 bases matching TRBD2. The CDR3 is 17 amino acids. V shed 1 base and J 5 bases; nucleotides not matched to a gene: 8. Germline CDR1 SGHTA, CDR2 FQGNSA. CDR3 nucleotide sequence: TGTGCCAGCAGCTTAGATAGGACTAGCGGGCTGGGAGATACGCAGTATTTT. Its translation: CASSLDRTSGLGDTQYF.

The rearrangement uses TRBV11-1 and TRBJ2-7; D may be TRBD1 (6 bases). V gave up 2 bases and J gave up 0 bases, with 8 bases separating them. This CDR3 region has 14 residues. The germline V gene encodes CDR1 SGHAT and CDR2 FQDESV (reference sequence). In DNA, the CDR3 is TGTGCCAGCAGCTTAAACAGGGCCTCCTACGAGCAGTACTTC. Translated: CASSLNRASYEQYF.

The gene calls are TRBV27 and TRBJ2-4; 12 positions match TRBD1. With V trimmed by 5 bases and J by 9 bases, 8 bases remained unmatched. The CDR3 loop spans 15 amino acids. In germline, CDR1 is MNHEY, CDR2 SMNVEV (reference sequence). In nucleotides, the CDR3 is TGTGCCAGCAGTACACCGGGACAGGGGGCCGGCATTCAGTACTTC. As protein: CASSTPGQGAGIQYF.

The rearrangement links TRBV11-3 to TRBJ2-7; tentative D call: TRBD1 (6 bases). Trimming cost V 5 bases and J 7 bases, with 15 bases left between them. CDR3 length: 13 residues. The germline CDR1 and CDR2 sequences are SGHNT and YENEEA. The CDR3 reads CASSQGLVGEQYF. The CDR3 DNA reads TGTGCCAGCAGCCAGGGGCTAGTCGGGGAGCAGTACTTC.

This chain connects TRBV4-2 to TRBJ2-7; TRBD2 aligns across 9 bases. Per the germline V gene, CDR1 is LGHNA and CDR2 is YNFKEQ. The CDR3 has 15 residues. V was pared by 4 bases and J by 5 bases, with 9 bases of the junction left unmatched. The CDR3 DNA reads TGTGCCAGCAGCCTTCTTAGCGGGAGTCCCCACGAGCAGTACTTC. Translation gives CASSLLSGSPHEQYF.

This chain links TRBV7-2 with TRBJ2-7; 10 bases fit TRBD2. Germline V gene lookup returns CDR1 SGHTA and CDR2 FQGNSA. Trimming cost V 5 bases and J 4 bases; bases outside gene matches: 11. This CDR3 is 16 amino acids long. CDR3 in amino acids: CASSRDGLAASYEQYF. The CDR3 coding sequence is TGTGCCAGCAGCCGAGACGGACTAGCGGCCTCATACGAGCAGTACTTC.

V and J are TRBV5-1 and TRBJ2-3, with a weak D call TRBD2 (6 bases). Between the trimmed V and J ends, which lost 4 bases and 0 bases, there was a span of 9 bases. In germline, CDR1 is SGHRS, CDR2 YFSETQ. The CDR3 runs to 14 residues. CDR3: CASSGSGSTDTQYF. The CDR3 bases are TGCGCCAGCAGCGGAAGCGGGAGCACAGATACGCAGTATTTT.

This clone was seen a few times. This chain connects TRBV6-5 to TRBJ1-1, with D unresolved. Trimming stripped 0 bases from V and 8 bases from J, with 10 bases between. This CDR3 comprises 13 residues. Germline V gene sequence: CDR1 MNHEY, CDR2 SVGAGI. DNA for the CDR3: TGTGCCAGCAGTTACTCTCCCTCGGGGGAAGCTTTCTTT. Translated, it gives CASSYSPSGEAFF.

V and J are TRBV25-1 and TRBJ2-1; TRBD2 aligns across 8 bases. The trim removed 4 bases at V and 0 bases at J, leaving 5 bases unmatched. From germline, CDR1 is MGHDK and CDR2 SYGVNS. This CDR3 is built from 16 residues. The chain's CDR3 is CASSASLADSYNEQFF. The CDR3 bases are TGTGCCAGCAGTGCTTCACTAGCGGACTCCTACAATGAGCAGTTCTTC.

Only a few counts were recorded for this clone. The rearrangement uses TRBV14 and TRBJ2-5; D not resolved. This CDR3 region has 14 residues. In germline, CDR1 is SGHDN, CDR2 FVKESK. Trimming took off 1 base at V and 5 bases at J, with 11 bases between the two ends. The CDR3 reads CASSQGQVWETQYF. The DNA for the CDR3 is TGTGCCAGCAGCCAAGGTCAGGTATGGGAGACCCAGTACTTC.

The chain couples TRBV30 to TRBJ1-2; unclear D gene. The CDR3 runs 13 residues. Looked up from germline, CDR1 is GTSNPN and CDR2 is SVGIG (reference sequence). Trimming took 2 bases from V and 7 from J, leaving 14 bases between them. For the CDR3, the DNA is TGTGCCTGGAGTATGGGAGGGCGAAGTGGCTACACCTTC. Translated, it gives CAWSMGGRSGYTF.

The chain employs TRBV19 and TRBJ1-2, with D possibly being TRBD1 (6 bases). Between the trimmed V and J ends, which lost 7 bases and 5 bases, there was a span of 20 bases. Germline V gives CDR1 LNHDA, CDR2 SQIVND (reference sequence). This CDR3 spans 15 amino acids. In nucleotides, the CDR3 is TGTGCCAGTAACCTTAAGGAGGACAGAACGTATGGCTACACCTTC. Protein: CASNLKEDRTYGYTF.

The DNA of the CDR3 is TGCGCCAGCAGCCAAGGGCCAGGGGCGAACACCGGGGAGCTGTTTTTT. Its protein product is CASSQGPGANTGELFF. This chain uses TRBV4-1 with TRBJ2-2; TRBD1 might be the D (6 bases). Trimming took 1 base from V and 0 from J, leaving 9 bases between them. This CDR3 has 16 amino acids. Looked up from germline, CDR1 is MGHRA and CDR2 is YSYEKL.

This clone was observed a single time. As DNA, the CDR3 is TGCGCCAGCAGCCAAGGAAGCTGGGCTGTCTACGAGCAGTACTTC. It yields the protein CASSQGSWAVYEQYF. The V call is TRBV4-1, the J call TRBJ2-7; D unresolved. This CDR3 is 15 amino acids long. V lost 1 base and J lost 3, with 13 bases in between. The germline V gene encodes CDR1 MGHRA and CDR2 YSYEKL.

The chain links TRBV27 to TRBJ2-3; 10 bases line up with TRBD2. CDR1 and CDR2 from the germline V gene are MNHEY and SMNVEV (reference sequence). CDR3 length: 14 residues. V lost 4 bases to trimming and J lost 10 bases; unmatched junction nucleotides: 8. The CDR3 bases are TGTGCCAGCAGTTGGAGCGGGAGGGTTTCACCGCAGTATTTT. This translates into CASSWSGRVSPQYF.

The chain recombines TRBV19 with TRBJ2-5, with a tentative D call TRBD2 (5 bases). Per the germline V gene, CDR1 is LNHDA and CDR2 is SQIVND (reference sequence). The CDR3 spans 16 residues. Trimming took off 5 bases at V and 1 base at J, with 17 bases between the two ends. The CDR3 nucleotides are TGTGCCAGTAGTGTAACTAGGGCTAAGATCCAAGAGACCCAGTACTTC. Its translation: CASSVTRAKIQETQYF.